A single sample is the source of the 14 T cell receptor beta chains below, sequenced in a study of metastatic and nonmetastatic thyroid tumors. There were no patients who had received any treatment before thyroid surgery. TCRdb re-processed the PCR reads through MiXCR. The sample lists about 18,000 clones; 34% were seen once. Sequencing used tumor tissue. All receptors come from a male donor with papillary thyroid cancer or a benign thyroid nodule (not recorded which). Some clones in this sample may be carry-over from other donors' samples.

There are a few counts of this clone. V gene TRBV6-6 combines with J gene TRBJ1-2; D is unclear. The CDR3 spans 15 residues. In germline, CDR1 is MNHNY, CDR2 SVGAGI (reference sequence). V lost 0 bases, J lost 1 base, and 9 bases lay in between. The CDR3 loop reads CASSYSRAVNYGYTF. The CDR3 DNA is TGTGCCAGCAGTTACTCGAGGGCCGTTAACTATGGCTACACCTTC.

This clone has at least ten counts. V usage is TRBV29-1 and J usage is TRBJ2-1, with 8 nucleotides matching TRBD1. CDR3 length equals 14 residues. Trimming cost V 3 bases and J 5 bases; bases outside gene matches: 6. CDR1 and CDR2 (germline): SQVTM, ANQGSEA. CDR3 amino acids: CSVEFQGANNEQFF. In DNA, the CDR3 is TGCAGCGTTGAGTTCCAGGGGGCAAACAATGAGCAGTTCTTC.

The table lists this clone with a few counts. Given a much more abundant clone one base away, this may be a read error. This chain connects TRBV2 to TRBJ2-2; no clear D. In germline, CDR1 is SNHLY, CDR2 FYNNEI. The CDR3 runs to 13 residues. This CDR3 reads CASSGHNTVELFF. For the CDR3, the DNA is TGTGCCAGCAGTGGGCATAACACCGTGGAGCTGTTTTTT.

This sequence joins TRBV18 and TRBJ2-7, with 9 bases matching TRBD2. The CDR3 has 16 amino acids. Germline values: CDR1 KGHSH, CDR2 LQKENI. With 0 bases clipped from V and 3 bases from J, the junction kept 6 bases outside the gene matches. The CDR3 protein is CASSPPGSGSIYEQYF. As DNA, the CDR3 is TGTGCCAGCTCACCACCGGGTAGCGGGAGTATCTACGAGCAGTACTTC.

This clone has just a few counts. The chain carries TRBV6-6 and TRBJ2-7; D may be TRBD2 (5 bases). Germline CDR1 is MNHNY and CDR2 is SVGAGI (reference sequence). CDR3 length equals 15 residues. With 1 base removed from V and 2 bases from J, the gap between germline ends came to 12 bases. The CDR3 loop reads CASSYYADSPYEQYF. DNA of the CDR3: TGTGCCAGCAGTTACTATGCGGACTCCCCCTACGAGCAGTACTTC.

This clone was seen a single time. In this CDR3 the conserved last residue, phenylalanine or tryptophan, is missing, so a read error is likely. CDR3 sequence (DNA): TGTGCCAGCAGCTTAACTTGGGTGACAGGGGGGAGGAGAACTGAAGCTTTCTCT. It is translated as CASSLTWVTGGRRTEAFS. V and J are TRBV7-3 and TRBJ1-1; TRBD1 matches at 9 bases. The V and J ends lost 0 bases and 5 bases, in that order; junction bases with no gene match: 13. The length of the CDR3 is 18 residues. The germline CDR1 and CDR2 sequences are SGHTA and FQGTGA.

This clone ranks as medium-sized. The genes are TRBV7-2 and TRBJ2-7, with TRBD1 matching over 7 bases. The CDR3 length is 17 residues. The germline V gene has CDR1 SGHTA and CDR2 FQGNSA. V shed 5 bases and J 0 bases; nucleotides not matched to a gene: 13. The CDR3 loop is CASSPPPGTATSYEQYF. The CDR3 nucleotides read TGTGCCAGCAGCCCACCACCCGGGACAGCTACCTCCTACGAGCAGTACTTC. Full variable domain (outside the CDR3, taken from reference TRBV7-2 and TRBJ2-7): GAGVSQSPSNKVTEKGKDVELRCDPISGHTALYWYRQSLGQGLEFLIYFQGNSAPDKSGLPSDRFSAERTGGSVSTLTIQRTQQEDSAVYLCASSPPPGTATSYEQYFGPGTRLTVT.

This clone was counted at least ten times. DNA of the CDR3: TGTGCCAGCAGCCAGGGACTACACACCGGGGAGCTGTTTTTT. It encodes CASSQGLHTGELFF. V usage is TRBV6-1 and J usage is TRBJ2-2; the match to TRBD2 covers 7 bases. This CDR3 spans 14 amino acids. With V trimmed by 6 bases and J by 3 bases, 4 bases remained unmatched. Germline V gene lookup returns CDR1 MNHNS and CDR2 SASEGT.

As to this clone: The junction differs from germline at one of its ends, possibly a read error. The chain is built from TRBV20-1 and TRBJ2-7; 9 bases line up with TRBD1. CDR1 and CDR2 (germline): DFQATT, SNEGSKA (reference sequence). The CDR3 is 16 amino acids. The chain's CDR3 is CSARGAGQGASSEQYF. The CDR3 nucleotides are TGCAGTGCTAGAGGGGCGGGACAGGGAGCCTCCTCCGAGCAGTACTTC.

This clone is medium-sized within its sample. This chain links TRBV30 with TRBJ1-3; D is uncertain. CDR1 and CDR2 (germline): GTSNPN, SVGIG (reference sequence). This CDR3 has 16 amino acids. V lost 0 bases to trimming and J lost 0 bases, with 12 bases between them. The CDR3 is CAWSVGPGDSGNTIYF. DNA of the CDR3: TGTGCCTGGAGTGTAGGACCCGGAGACTCTGGAAACACCATATATTTT.

This clone has only one observation. The genes are TRBV11-2 and TRBJ2-2; 9 bases are a match to TRBD2. The germline V gene encodes CDR1 SGHAT and CDR2 FQNNGV. Losses at the gene ends were 4 bases for V and 7 bases for J; bases not matched to a gene: 4. The CDR3 totals 14 residues. The CDR3 here is CASSSQRGVGELFF. For the CDR3, the DNA is TGTGCCAGCAGCTCCCAGCGGGGGGTCGGGGAGCTGTTTTTT. Full variable domain (remainder filled in from reference TRBV11-2 and TRBJ2-2): EAGVAQSPRYKIIEKRQSVAFWCNPISGHATLYWYQQILGQGPKLLIQFQNNGVVDDSQLPKDRFSAERLKGVDSTLKIQPAKLEDSAVYLCASSSQRGVGELFFGEGSRLTVL.

This clone came up many times. The rearrangement links TRBV20-1 to TRBJ2-1; 7 bases match TRBD2. The CDR3 sequence is 14 residues long. V gave up 1 base and J gave up 5 bases; unmatched junction bases: 5. CDR1 is DFQATT and CDR2 is SNEGSKA in the germline V gene (reference sequence). The CDR3 DNA follows: TGCAGTGCTAGAGCAGCGGGAACTCACAATGAGCAGTTCTTC. This sequence encodes CSARAAGTHNEQFF.

V is TRBV5-1 and J is TRBJ2-3; 7 nucleotides agree with TRBD1. With 2 bases clipped from V and 6 bases from J, the junction kept 12 bases outside the gene matches. The CDR3 loop spans 16 amino acids. Germline V gene data show CDR1 as SGHRS and CDR2 as YFSETQ. CDR3 residues: CASSLQGQQGVDTQYF. Here the CDR3 DNA reads TGCGCCAGCAGCTTACAGGGACAGCAGGGAGTGGATACGCAGTATTTT. Together with reference TRBV5-1 and TRBJ2-3, the CDR3 gives the full variable domain: KAGVTQTPRYLIKTRGQQVTLSCSPISGHRSVSWYQQTPGQGLQFLFEYFSETQRNKGNFPGRFSGRQFSNSRSEMNVSTLELGDSALYLCASSLQGQQGVDTQYFGPGTRLTVL.

This rearrangement joins TRBV2 to TRBJ1-1, with D hard to call. Germline V gives CDR1 SNHLY, CDR2 FYNNEI. The CDR3 totals 16 residues. Trimming took 5 bases from V and 3 from J, leaving 19 bases between them. The CDR3 protein is CASSSLMWVSDTEAFF. Written as DNA, the CDR3 is TGTGCCAGCAGTTCACTCATGTGGGTTTCGGACACTGAAGCTTTCTTT.